The rows below give T cell receptor beta chains drawn from one sample of a study of blood T cells in healthy people across ages. Via MiXCR, TCRdb re-called the 5' RACE reads, giving one row per CDR3 protein. Of approximately 780,000 distinct CDR3 sequences in the sample, roughly 24% were seen once. The data also belong to a second study, concerning T cells of mothers and their children.

Sequences were obtained from blood. The receptors originated from a boy younger than 18 in good health. CDR3s leave out the opening cysteine and the closing phenylalanine or tryptophan. The order of the fields is J gene, V gene, D gene, clone size, CDR3 protein. A D gene is named only where the DNA matches it firmly. The size entry is marked missing in some rows and otherwise reads once, few, many or a size class.

>TRBJ2-1|TRBV11-2|TRBD2|few
ASSYGLVNEQF
>TRBJ2-5|TRBV29-1|TRBD2|many
SAEGLGQETQY
>TRBJ1-6|TRBV5-1|TRBD1|few
ASRPGTGGSPLH
>TRBJ1-2|TRBV7-2|NA|NA
ASSGHRVRNYGYT
>TRBJ1-1|TRBV6-5|TRBD1|NA
TSTGATEAF
>TRBJ2-5|TRBV7-3|TRBD1|NA
ASSQRGGRQETQY
>TRBJ1-2|TRBV5-1|TRBD1|once
ASSGIQGKEYT
>TRBJ1-2|TRBV7-9|NA|NA
ASSLGGPPGGYT
>TRBJ2-2|TRBV7-9|NA|NA
ASPAATGELF
>TRBJ2-6|TRBV30|NA|few
AWTGQGANVLT
>TRBJ1-5|TRBV12-3/TRBV12-4|NA|many
ASRADFSNQPQH
>TRBJ2-6|TRBV28|TRBD1|NA
ASRRTGVIGANVLT
>TRBJ2-3|TRBV7-9|NA|NA
ASSPTQNGGSTDTQY
>TRBJ1-2|TRBV28|NA|NA
ASSWGAGANGYT
>TRBJ2-7|TRBV28|TRBD1|few
ASGGNTYEQY
>TRBJ1-4|TRBV10-3|TRBD1|few
ATRPDREGEKLF
>NA|TRBV18|TRBD1|once
ASSKEGTDNSYEQY
>TRBJ2-5|TRBV3-1|NA|few
ASSQMTSSETQY
>TRBJ2-5|TRBV7-9|NA|few
ASSLEGWAETQY
>TRBJ2-5|TRBV5-1|TRBD1|many
ASSRDREETQY
>TRBJ2-7|TRBV10-3|TRBD2|NA
AISEASGAYYEQY
>TRBJ2-2|TRBV5-1|TRBD1|NA
ASSWTGGPNTGELF
>TRBJ1-2|TRBV2|NA|NA
ASRKTDNYGYT
>TRBJ2-1|TRBV5-1|TRBD1|NA
ASSWDRASYNEQF
>TRBJ2-7|TRBV12-3/TRBV12-4|NA|many
ASSFGGTYEQY
>TRBJ1-1|TRBV27|NA|few
ASSPGRITEAF
>TRBJ2-2|TRBV9|NA|NA
ASSVRTRTGELF
>TRBJ2-5|TRBV9|NA|NA
ASSPQPQGTETQY
>TRBJ1-4|TRBV20-1|NA|NA
SASGRGFDEKLF
>TRBJ1-1|TRBV6-6|TRBD1|few
ASREPAGQGARTEAF
>TRBJ1-3|TRBV28|NA|NA
ASSSYRGTIY
>TRBJ2-4|TRBV29-1|NA|NA
SVNEHTGVTKNIQY
>TRBJ2-7|TRBV29-1|TRBD1|NA
SVQTGGYEQY
>TRBJ2-3|TRBV12-3/TRBV12-4|NA|few
ASSSTTSSDTQY
>TRBJ2-5|TRBV20-1|TRBD2|few
SATGPLAGSI
>TRBJ2-7|TRBV5-1|NA|many
ASSLQASSYEQY
>TRBJ2-5|TRBV6-5|TRBD1|few
ASSYAGTGGRETQY
>TRBJ1-5|TRBV6-1|NA|NA
ASSEDLGGNQPQH
>TRBJ2-1|TRBV27|NA|few
ASSFASSYNEQF
>TRBJ2-4|TRBV28|NA|NA
ASSEPGSSKNIQY
>TRBJ1-1|TRBV20-1|NA|NA
SAGRMNTEAF
>TRBJ2-1|TRBV4-2|NA|NA
ASSGGLYNEQF
>TRBJ2-2|TRBV21-1|NA|NA
ASSKDGWYTGELF
>TRBJ2-4|TRBV4-1|NA|NA
ASSFSLVDKNIQY
>TRBJ2-5|TRBV12-3/TRBV12-4|TRBD1|NA
ASTPEGGRRETQY
>TRBJ1-4|TRBV20-1|NA|NA
GTGTLNEKLF
>TRBJ2-3|TRBV2|NA|few
ASSEDTSIDTQY
>TRBJ2-3|TRBV9|NA|NA
ASSVGTGDTQY
>TRBJ2-3|TRBV9|NA|NA
ASRGRLSTDTQY
>TRBJ1-4|TRBV12-3/TRBV12-4|NA|few
ASSVGRSEKLF
>TRBJ2-5|TRBV29-1|TRBD1|many
SVDGTVRRKPQETQY
>TRBJ2-5|TRBV11-2|NA|NA
ASSFRLDGETQY
>TRBJ1-4|TRBV29-1|NA|few
SVGVNSLEKLF
>TRBJ2-7|TRBV13|TRBD2|few
ASSSAPTSGGARSYEQY
>TRBJ2-6|TRBV12-3/TRBV12-4|TRBD1|few
ASSLAQGAGANVLT
>TRBJ2-7|TRBV20-1|NA|many
SASGGTTYEQY